These 21 T cell receptor gamma chains came from one sample sequenced in a study of Vδ1+ human thymocytes. General study findings and limits: Thymic TRG and TRD repertoires appeared highly polyclonal, with Gaussian CDR3 length distributions.

Their specific antigens are unknown. RNA was extracted from the cells and then reverse transcribed. The CDR3 regions were amplified by multiplex PCR from V-gene primers to a constant-region primer. TCRdb repeated clone calling on the multiplex PCR reads with CATT. This table has 20,000 to 25,000 gamma-chain clones, roughly an eighth appearing once. The sample taken for sequencing was Vdelta1+ gamma-delta thymocytes from the thymus. The subset is: FACS-sorted CD3+ TCRalphabeta- TCRVdelta1+ TCRVdelta2- thymocytes. The receptors derive from a child younger than two who had congenital heart surgery.

This chain uses TRGV4 with TRGJ1 or TRGJ2. With 4 bases clipped from V and 11 bases from J, the junction kept 14 bases outside the gene matches. Germline assignment: CDR1 EGSTGY and CDR2 YDSYTSSV. This CDR3 region has 13 residues. This chain's CDR3 is CATWERSPLEKLF. The CDR3 DNA sequence: TGTGCCACCTGGGAACGGTCCCCTCTTGAGAAACTCTTT.

The chain has TRGV2 and TRGJ1 or TRGJ2. CDR3 length: 14 residues. CDR1 and CDR2 from the germline V gene are EGSNGY and YDSYNSKV. The V segment lost 1 base and the J segment 5 bases; nucleotides outside the gene matches: 8. The CDR3 spells CATWDGLGDYKKLF. The CDR3 nucleotides are TGTGCCACCTGGGACGGCCTTGGAGATTATAAGAAACTCTTT.

A few counts support this clone. The chain links TRGV4 to TRGJ1 or TRGJ2. The CDR3 totals 10 residues. Germline V gives CDR1 EGSTGY, CDR2 YDSYTSSV. The ends lost 9 bases at V and 3 bases at J; junction bases unmatched: 2. CDR3 sequence: CATAYYKKLF. The CDR3 coding sequence is TGTGCCACCGCTTATTATAAGAAACTCTTT.

The chain employs TRGV3 and TRGJP1. V shed 0 bases, J shed 9 bases, and the junction held 4 bases outside the gene matches. The germline CDR1 and CDR2 sequences are VTNTFY and YDVSTARD (reference sequence). The CDR3 is 13 residues long. The CDR3 spells CATWDRPRWFKIF. The CDR3 DNA follows: TGTGCCACCTGGGACAGGCCCCGTTGGTTCAAGATATTT.

The chain uses TRGV9 and TRGJ1 or TRGJ2. This CDR3 is 16 amino acids long. Losses at the gene ends were 0 bases for V and 2 bases for J; bases not matched to a gene: 10. Germline values: CDR1 GITISATS, CDR2 ISYDGTV (reference sequence). CDR3: CALWEVLGADYYKKLF. The CDR3 region has the DNA TGTGCCTTGTGGGAGGTGCTTGGTGCGGATTATTATAAGAAACTCTTT.

J is TRGJP2 and V is TRGV8. The length of the CDR3 is 13 residues. With 6 bases clipped from V and 3 bases from J, the junction kept 4 bases outside the gene matches. The germline gives CDR1 VENAVY, CDR2 YDSYNSRV. The chain's CDR3 is CATWCRSDWIKTF. DNA of the CDR3: TGTGCCACCTGGTGCCGTAGTGATTGGATCAAGACGTTT.

This clone was observed a handful of times. This chain links TRGV9 with TRGJ1 or TRGJ2. The CDR3 consists of 16 residues. The V gene end was trimmed by 2 bases and the J gene end by 4 bases; junction bases not matched to a gene: 14. CDR1 is GITISATS and CDR2 is ISYDGTV in the germline V gene (reference sequence). The CDR3 DNA reads as TGTGCCTTGTGGGAGGATACACCCCCCGTCTATTATAAGAAACTCTTT. As protein: CALWEDTPPVYYKKLF.

This clone was seen a handful of times. This may stem from a read error, because a much larger clone lies one nucleotide away. The chain is built from TRGV8 and TRGJ1 or TRGJ2. From germline, CDR1 is VENAVY and CDR2 YDSYNSRV. The CDR3 has 12 residues. Trimming at V came to 5 bases and at J to 3 bases, leaving 4 bases not matched to a gene. CDR3 sequence (DNA): TGTGCCACCTGGGTGACTTATTATAAGAAACTCTTT. Translating it yields CATWVTYYKKLF.

The V and J genes are TRGV2 and TRGJ1 or TRGJ2. From germline, CDR1 is EGSNGY and CDR2 YDSYNSKV. The CDR3 length is 12 residues. J gave up 8 bases and V 2 bases, and 6 bases lay outside the gene matches. CDR3 amino acids: CATWDEYHKKLF. The CDR3 DNA reads TGTGCCACCTGGGACGAGTATCATAAGAAACTCTTT.

V usage is TRGV3 and J usage is TRGJ1 or TRGJ2. Germline V CDR1 and CDR2: VTNTFY, YDVSTARD (reference sequence). The CDR3 loop spans 14 amino acids. V lost 2 bases and J lost 1; bases outside the gene matches: 5. CDR3 nucleotides: TGTGCCACCTGGGACATAACAAATTATTATAAGAAACTCTTT. This encodes CATWDITNYYKKLF.

This clone is labeled medium-sized. The chain employs TRGV8 and TRGJ1 or TRGJ2. CDR1 is VENAVY, CDR2 YDSYNSRV, per germline. CDR3 length equals 10 residues. Germline trimming cut 1 base from V and 11 bases from J; bases unmatched to any gene: 2. CDR3 loop: CATWDSEKLF. CDR3 nucleotides: TGTGCCACCTGGGATAGCGAGAAACTCTTT.

This clone came up a few times. Other DNA variants within this sample encode the same CDR3. V and J are TRGV4 and TRGJ1 or TRGJ2. Per germline, CDR1 EGSTGY and CDR2 YDSYTSSV. The CDR3 sequence is 12 residues long. V lost 6 bases and J lost 5; bases outside the gene matches: 7. CDR3 in DNA: TGTGCCACCTGGAATCGCGATTATAAGAAACTCTTT. Translated: CATWNRDYKKLF.

The sample holds a few counts of this clone. This sequence joins TRGV3 and TRGJ1 or TRGJ2. Unmatched junction bases numbered 9, after V lost 0 bases and J lost 7 bases. Germline loops: CDR1 VTNTFY, CDR2 YDVSTARD (reference sequence). CDR3 length: 14 amino acids. The CDR3 protein is CATWDRPLKYKKLF. Here the CDR3 DNA reads TGTGCCACCTGGGACAGGCCGTTGAAATATAAGAAACTCTTT.

On this clone: This may stem from a read error, because a much larger clone lies one nucleotide away. This same CDR3 is encoded by further DNA sequences in the sample. This chain uses TRGV9 with TRGJ1 or TRGJ2. Germline assignment: CDR1 GITISATS and CDR2 ISYDGTV (reference sequence). Trimming removed 0 bases from V and 3 bases from J; junction bases left unmatched: 2. The CDR3 sequence is 13 residues long. CDR3 region: CALWEVSYYKKLF. Here the CDR3 DNA reads TGTGCCTTGTGGGAGGTGTCTTATTATAAGAAACTCTTT.

This clone was found a few times. The chain recombines TRGV5 with TRGJ1 or TRGJ2. The CDR3 sequence is 16 residues long. CDR1 VINAFY and CDR2 YDVSNSKD come from the germline V gene. Germline trimming cut 0 bases from V and 1 base from J; bases unmatched to any gene: 9. CDR3 coding DNA: TGTGCCACCTGGGACAGGCAGGGGTCTAATTATTATAAGAAACTCTTT. It encodes CATWDRQGSNYYKKLF.

The chain has TRGV4 and TRGJ1 or TRGJ2. Germline V CDR1 and CDR2: EGSTGY, YDSYTSSV. This CDR3 region has 12 residues. The trim removed 6 bases at V and 2 bases at J, leaving 4 bases unmatched. The CDR3 DNA reads TGTGCCACCTGGCCCGATTATTATAAGAAACTCTTT. It encodes CATWPDYYKKLF.

This clone was picked up a small number of times. The chain employs TRGV5 and TRGJP1. The CDR3 has 15 amino acids. J was trimmed by 3 bases and V by 1 base; bases with no gene match: 5. CDR1 is VINAFY, CDR2 YDVSNSKD, per germline. The chain's CDR3 is CATWDSMATGWFKIF. The CDR3 nucleotides read TGTGCCACCTGGGACAGTATGGCCACTGGTTGGTTCAAGATATTT.

This clone has just a few counts. Other DNA sequences in the same sample also yield this CDR3. The chain has TRGV4 and TRGJP2. The CDR3 is 14 amino acids. Per germline, CDR1 EGSTGY and CDR2 YDSYTSSV. With 6 bases clipped from V and 3 bases from J, the junction kept 7 bases outside the gene matches. This CDR3 is CATWNRGSDWIKTF. In DNA form, the CDR3 reads TGTGCCACCTGGAATAGAGGTAGTGATTGGATCAAGACGTTT.

The chain joins TRGV5 to TRGJ1 or TRGJ2. Per germline, CDR1 VINAFY and CDR2 YDVSNSKD. After removal of 0 bases from V and 5 bases from J, the junction contained 4 bases not matched to a gene. CDR3 size: 13 residues. This CDR3 is CATWDRGNYKKLF. The DNA for the CDR3 is TGTGCCACCTGGGACAGGGGAAATTATAAGAAACTCTTT.

The J gene is TRGJP2, the V gene TRGV8. The V gene's germline CDR1 is VENAVY and CDR2 YDSYNSRV. The V gene end was trimmed by 4 bases and the J gene end by 3 bases; junction bases not matched to a gene: 8. This CDR3 is built from 15 residues. In DNA, the CDR3 is TGTGCCACCTGGGAACATGTGGGTAGTGATTGGATCAAGACGTTT. It is translated as CATWEHVGSDWIKTF.

This clone was picked up a small number of times. Compared with germline, one end of the junction differs, possibly owing to a read error. The V and J genes are TRGV4 and TRGJ1 or TRGJ2. The CDR3 is made up of 15 amino acids. Per germline, CDR1 EGSTGY and CDR2 YDSYTSSV. The CDR3 sequence is CATWNGIAYYYKKLF. The CDR3 region has the DNA TGTGCCACCTGGAATGGGATTGCCTATTATTATAAGAAACTCTTT.